The source of this T cell receptor beta chain is a study of Graves' ophthalmopathy and Graves' hyperthyroidism. Whole-study context: Peripheral blood (taken before any treatment) was collected at initial diagnosis. Overall study results and limits: Built on 13 signatures, a model told ophthalmopathy apart from stable hyperthyroidism with 85% to 90% sensitivity and approximately 81% specificity.

Clinical symptoms, serum thyroxine, TRAb, thyroid ultrasound and orbital computed tomography were relied on for diagnosis. Investigators amplified TCR beta CDR3 regions from RNA transcripts. Investigators did first-round RT-PCR with HTBI primers, then second-round multiplex PCR. TCRdb reprocessed the multiplex PCR reads via MiXCR and lists one record per CDR3 protein. This table holds about 740,000 distinct CDR3 sequences, roughly 41% found once. Germline-derived CDR1 and CDR2 are DFQATT and SNEGSKA (reference sequence). This CDR3 comprises 15 residues. Turning to this clonotype: The antigen is unknown. At one end the junction does not follow the germline gene, possibly because of a read error.

Sequencing was performed on peripheral blood. The chain recombines TRBV20-1 with TRBJ1-4, with a possible D match to TRBD1 (5 bases). This TCR was recovered from an adult man with Graves' ophthalmopathy. The CDR3 region is CGARDRDGGREKLFF. CDR3 sequence (DNA): TGCGGTGCTAGAGACCGGGACGGGGGACGGGAAAAACTGTTTTTT.